Presented here are 32 T cell receptor beta chains from one specimen sequenced in a study of radiation and T cells in renal cell carcinoma. The table came from immunoSEQ multiplex PCR; TCRdb's copy has only in-frame clones and leaves some out. The sample contains approximately 150,000 clones, 86% of which appear only once. Stated time point: blood 4 weeks post-SBRT, at nephrectomy. Specified treatment: 15 Gy SBRT to primary tumor, nephrectomy 4 weeks later. The sequencing here drew on blood, taken from a patient whose treatment included radiotherapy and nephrectomy. All receptors derive from a woman between 50 and 59 years old with renal cell carcinoma.

The V gene is TRBV7-9, the J gene TRBJ2-3; D is uncertain. The CDR3 totals 16 residues. In germline, CDR1 is SEHNR, CDR2 FQNEAQ (reference sequence). With 4 bases removed from V and 3 bases from J, the gap between germline ends came to 17 bases. For the CDR3, the DNA is TGTGCCAGCAGCTCAGTCGGTAGCTATGTGACAGATACGCAGTATTTT. It encodes CASSSVGSYVTDTQYF.

The gene calls are TRBV9 and TRBJ2-7, with TRBD2 identical over 9 bases. The germline CDR1 and CDR2 sequences are SGDLS and YYNGEE. This CDR3 contains 14 residues. The J segment lost 6 bases and the V segment lost 0 bases, leaving 4 bases of the junction unmatched. The CDR3 region is CASSVVSGGREQYF. CDR3 bases: TGTGCCAGCAGCGTAGTTAGCGGGGGTCGCGAGCAGTACTTC.

The rearrangement uses TRBV7-2 and TRBJ2-5; 7 bases align to TRBD2. Germline V gene data show CDR1 as SGHTA and CDR2 as FQGNSA. J was trimmed by 4 bases and V by 4 bases; bases with no gene match: 12. The CDR3 runs to 16 residues. The CDR3, as DNA: TGTGCCAGCAGCTCTTTTCGCGGGAGAGGTGGAGAGACCCAGTACTTC. Its translation: CASSSFRGRGGETQYF.

V and J are TRBV7-9 and TRBJ1-1; D uncertain. This CDR3 is 14 amino acids long. Per germline, CDR1 SEHNR and CDR2 FQNEAQ (reference sequence). Between the trimmed V and J ends, which lost 3 bases and 5 bases, there was a span of 13 bases. The chain's CDR3 is CASSFRREVTEAFF. The CDR3 DNA sequence: TGTGCCAGCAGCTTCCGGAGAGAAGTAACTGAAGCTTTCTTT.

The J gene is TRBJ2-5, the V gene TRBV5-1, with 10 bases lining up with TRBD2. Germline CDR1 and CDR2: SGHRS and YFSETQ. The CDR3 sequence is 16 residues long. V shed 3 bases and J 3 bases; nucleotides not matched to a gene: 8. CDR3 bases: TGCGCCAGCAGCTATGGAGCGGGGGGGAATGAAGAGACCCAGTACTTC. Translating gives CASSYGAGGNEETQYF.

This sequence joins TRBV10-1 and TRBJ2-3; possibly TRBD1 or TRBD2 for D (5 bases each). Trimming removed 3 bases at V and 1 base at J, with 11 bases between. The CDR3 is 15 residues long. CDR1 is WNHNN, CDR2 SYGVQD, per germline (reference sequence). CDR3 loop: CASSEEGTRTDTQYF. CDR3 bases: TGCGCCAGCAGTGAAGAGGGGACCCGCACAGATACGCAGTATTTT.

The chain joins TRBV6-5 to TRBJ2-3, with 8 bases aligning to TRBD1. From germline, CDR1 is MNHEY and CDR2 SVGAGI. V was clipped by 5 bases and J by 5 bases; unmatched bases: 9. This CDR3 has 15 residues. DNA of the CDR3: TGTGCCAGCAGTGGTCGGACAGGGACCTTAGATACGCAGTATTTT. The encoded protein is CASSGRTGTLDTQYF.

In its sample, this clone was seen a few times. J is TRBJ1-2 and V is TRBV4-2; maybe TRBD1 (5 bases). CDR1 is LGHNA, CDR2 YNFKEQ, per germline. This CDR3 is built from 15 residues. Deletions cut 0 bases from V and 5 bases from J, with 13 bases between. In DNA form, the CDR3 reads TGTGCCAGCAGCCAAGATAGGGGAGGAGCGTATGGCTACACCTTC. It specifies CASSQDRGGAYGYTF.

This clone was counted ten times or more. The junction departs from germline at one end; a sequencing error may be responsible. Other DNA sequences within the sample encode an identical CDR3. The gene calls are TRBV5-1 and TRBJ2-1; no reliable D call. Germline V CDR1 and CDR2: SGHRS, YFSETQ. The CDR3 totals 12 residues. CDR3 bases: TGTGCCAGCAGCTTGGTCGACAATGAGCAGTTCTTC. It translates to CASSLVDNEQFF. The full variable domain, with the rest looked up from reference TRBV5-1 and TRBJ2-1, is KAGVTQTPRYLIKTRGQQVTLSCSPISGHRSVSWYQQTPGQGLQFLFEYFSETQRNKGNFPGRFSGRQFSNSRSEMNVSTLELGDSALYLCASSLVDNEQFFGPGTRLTVL.

The V call is TRBV5-4, the J call TRBJ1-1, with 8 bases fitting TRBD1. V lost 4 bases to trimming and J lost 1 base; unmatched junction nucleotides: 6. The CDR3 runs 15 residues. Germline loops: CDR1 SGHNT, CDR2 YYREEE (reference sequence). The CDR3 coding sequence is TGTGCCAGCAGCGCGGGACAGGCGACGAACACTGAAGCTTTCTTT. It codes for CASSAGQATNTEAFF.

The chain carries TRBV9 and TRBJ1-4, with D uncertain. Per germline, CDR1 SGDLS and CDR2 YYNGEE. V dropped 0 bases and J dropped 8 bases, with 8 bases sitting between them. CDR3 length: 13 amino acids. The CDR3 region has the DNA TGTGCCAGCAGCGTAGAGAACCAGGAAAAACTGTTTTTT. Translated: CASSVENQEKLFF.

CDR3 region: CASSARGGGEGETQYF. The CDR3 nucleotides are TGTGCCAGCAGCGCCCGTGGAGGAGGGGAAGGAGAGACCCAGTACTTC. This sequence joins TRBV11-2 and TRBJ2-5, with a possible D match to TRBD2 (6 bases). The germline V gene has CDR1 SGHAT and CDR2 FQNNGV. The V and J ends lost 5 bases and 4 bases respectively, with 20 bases between them. This CDR3 spans 16 amino acids.

The V call is TRBV4-3, the J call TRBJ2-7, with 7 bases lining up with TRBD1. CDR1 LGHNA and CDR2 YSLEER come from the germline V gene. The trim removed 3 bases at V and 3 bases at J, leaving 14 bases unmatched. This CDR3 has 17 amino acids. The CDR3 DNA is TGCGCCAGCAGCCAGAATTCACCCGGGACAGAAGTCTACGAGCAGTACTTC. Protein: CASSQNSPGTEVYEQYF.

The chain links TRBV19 to TRBJ1-1; the match to TRBD1 covers 9 bases. Germline V gene lookup returns CDR1 LNHDA and CDR2 SQIVND (reference sequence). Trimming cost V 7 bases and J 7 bases; bases outside gene matches: 7. The CDR3 consists of 13 residues. Here the CDR3 reads CASMNRGHGEAFF. CDR3 nucleotide sequence: TGTGCCAGTATGAACAGGGGGCATGGTGAAGCTTTCTTT.

The CDR3 DNA follows: TGCGCCAGCAGCACGGACCCTAGCTTTCCGGGGGAGCTGTTTTTT. Protein sequence: CASSTDPSFPGELFF. The genes are TRBV5-1 and TRBJ2-2, with TRBD2 as a possible D gene (5 bases). CDR1 and CDR2 from the germline V gene are SGHRS and YFSETQ. The CDR3 extends over 15 amino acids. V shed 4 bases and J shed 8 bases, with 18 bases lying between them.

J is TRBJ2-3 and V is TRBV5-6, with 10 nucleotides matching TRBD2. The CDR3 runs to 14 residues. CDR1 SGHDT and CDR2 YYEEEE come from the germline V gene. The junction had 3 bases not matched to a gene; V was cut back by 8 bases and J by 0 bases. The CDR3 is CASLAGASTDTQYF. The CDR3 DNA sequence: TGTGCCAGTCTAGCGGGGGCTAGCACAGATACGCAGTATTTT.

The J gene is TRBJ2-7, the V gene TRBV2; D gene unclear. Trimming removed 4 bases from V and 1 base from J, with 2 bases in between. The CDR3 runs 11 residues. Germline lookup yields CDR1 SNHLY and CDR2 FYNNEI. The CDR3 sequence is CASSGSYEQYF. DNA for the CDR3: TGTGCCAGCAGTGGATCCTACGAGCAGTACTTC.

This clone was counted only a few times. The chain recombines TRBV6-5 with TRBJ2-2; a weak D match, TRBD1 (6 bases). In germline, CDR1 is MNHEY, CDR2 SVGAGI. Trimming pared 6 bases from V and 5 bases from J, leaving 7 bases between. The CDR3 loop spans 12 amino acids. The CDR3 region is CASSQGTGELFF. CDR3 sequence (DNA): TGTGCCAGCAGCCAGGGGACCGGGGAGCTGTTTTTT.

Regarding this clone: Other DNA sequences in this specimen translate into the identical CDR3. The chain has TRBV14 and TRBJ2-3; TRBD2 aligns across 10 bases. The CDR3 runs 15 residues. J lost 3 bases, V lost 3 bases, and 3 bases had no gene match. The germline gives CDR1 SGHDN, CDR2 FVKESK. CDR3 residues: CASSQLAGVTDTQYF. CDR3 coding DNA: TGTGCCAGCAGCCAGCTAGCGGGGGTGACAGATACGCAGTATTTT.

V and J are TRBV7-2 and TRBJ2-5; D is possibly TRBD1 (7 bases). The CDR3 consists of 15 residues. CDR1 is SGHTA and CDR2 is FQGNSA in the germline V gene. V shed 5 bases and J shed 1 base, with 14 bases lying between them. Written as DNA, the CDR3 is TGTGCCAGCAGCCGTCAGGGGGGCCTCCAAGAGACCCAGTACTTC. Its translation is CASSRQGGLQETQYF.

The chain has TRBV9 and TRBJ1-1; no clear D gene. V shed 0 bases and J shed 3 bases, with 12 bases lying between them. The CDR3 has 15 amino acids. Germline CDR1 SGDLS, CDR2 YYNGEE. CDR3 DNA: TGTGCCAGCAGCGTAGATGGCCTTACCGACACTGAAGCTTTCTTT. It codes for CASSVDGLTDTEAFF. Supplemented by reference TRBV9 and TRBJ1-1, the full variable domain reads DSGVTQTPKHLITATGQRVTLRCSPRSGDLSVYWYQQSLDQGLQFLIQYYNGEERAKGNILERFSAQQFPDLHSELNLSSLELGDSALYFCASSVDGLTDTEAFFGQGTRLTVV.

The V call is TRBV7-2, the J call TRBJ2-7; D is ambiguous. Germline lookup yields CDR1 SGHTA and CDR2 FQGNSA. V was pared by 1 base and J by 1 base, with 2 bases between. The CDR3 spans 12 residues. CDR3: CASSLESYEQYF. Here the CDR3 DNA reads TGTGCCAGCAGCTTAGAATCCTACGAGCAGTACTTC.

This clone was seen a handful of times. The rearrangement joins TRBV4-3 to TRBJ1-1, with a tentative D call TRBD1 (5 bases). CDR3 length: 14 residues. Trimming removed 0 bases at V and 6 bases at J, with 11 bases between. Germline-derived CDR1 and CDR2 are LGHNA and YSLEER. CDR3 in DNA: TGCGCCAGCAGCCAAGAGAGCAGGGTGGCTGAAGCTTTCTTT. It yields the protein CASSQESRVAEAFF.

The chain carries TRBV19 and TRBJ1-1; D remains unclear. Germline V CDR1 and CDR2: LNHDA, SQIVND (reference sequence). The CDR3 is 14 amino acids. The V end lost 3 bases, the J end lost 1 base, and 9 bases lay between the germline ends. Here the CDR3 reads CASSIVSPNTEAFF. The DNA of the CDR3 is TGTGCCAGTAGTATCGTCTCACCGAACACTGAAGCTTTCTTT.

This clone was seen only once. The chain recombines TRBV9 with TRBJ2-4; 13 bases line up with TRBD2. Germline V gene sequence: CDR1 SGDLS, CDR2 YYNGEE. This CDR3 comprises 19 residues. J was trimmed by 2 bases and V by 3 bases; bases with no gene match: 11. The CDR3 nucleotides are TGTGCCAGCAGCGCCCAACTACTAGCGGGGGGGCCTACCAAAAACATTCAGTACTTC. Protein product: CASSAQLLAGGPTKNIQYF.

The chain employs TRBV7-9 and TRBJ1-2, with D tentatively TRBD1 (6 bases). The length of the CDR3 is 12 residues. Trimming removed 5 bases from V and 7 bases from J, with 11 bases in between. CDR1 and CDR2 (germline): SEHNR, FQNEAQ (reference sequence). In DNA, the CDR3 is TGTGCCAGCAGCCATGCAGGGGCTGGCTACACCTTC. As protein: CASSHAGAGYTF. Full variable domain (missing parts from reference TRBV7-9 and TRBJ1-2): DTGVSQNPRHKITKRGQNVTFRCDPISEHNRLYWYRQTLGQGPEFLTYFQNEAQLEKSRLLSDRFSAERPKGSFSTLEIQRTEQGDSAMYLCASSHAGAGYTFGSGTRLTVV.

This clone was counted between two and nine times. The genes are TRBV7-6 and TRBJ1-4; D unresolved. From germline, CDR1 is SGHVS and CDR2 FNYEAQ. The CDR3 runs to 13 residues. V dropped 1 base and J dropped 8 bases, with 8 bases sitting between them. As DNA, the CDR3 is TGTGCCAGCAGCTTAGAATTAGAGGAAAAACTGTTTTTT. It translates to CASSLELEEKLFF.

The chain links TRBV5-6 to TRBJ1-3; D possibly corresponds to TRBD1 (6 bases). Trimming removed 4 bases from V and 3 bases from J, with 14 bases in between. The CDR3 is 15 amino acids. Germline V gene sequence: CDR1 SGHDT, CDR2 YYEEEE. The DNA for the CDR3 is TGTGCCAGCAGCCTCGGACTCAGGGGTGGAAACACCATATATTTT. Protein: CASSLGLRGGNTIYF.

The V gene is TRBV7-9, the J gene TRBJ2-3; 8 positions match TRBD1. This CDR3 region has 13 residues. Germline loops: CDR1 SEHNR, CDR2 FQNEAQ (reference sequence). Trimming took 9 bases from V and 3 from J; bases not matched to a gene: 5. The CDR3 region is CASGWTGTDTQYF. CDR3 coding DNA: TGTGCCAGTGGGTGGACAGGGACAGATACGCAGTATTTT.

The V gene is TRBV27, the J gene TRBJ1-1, with 11 bases identical to TRBD1. Germline V gene sequence: CDR1 MNHEY, CDR2 SMNVEV (reference sequence). J lost 4 bases, V lost 5 bases, and 6 bases had no gene match. This CDR3 comprises 15 residues. CDR3 protein: CASSLLGQGGTEAFF. CDR3 nucleotide sequence: TGTGCCAGCAGTCTCCTGGGACAGGGGGGCACTGAAGCTTTCTTT.

This chain connects TRBV28 to TRBJ1-2, with 7 bases fitting TRBD1. The CDR3 runs 15 residues. The germline V gene encodes CDR1 MDHEN and CDR2 SYDVKM. Germline trimming cut 3 bases from V and 2 bases from J; bases unmatched to any gene: 6. The CDR3 loop reads CASSFRDSLNYGYTF. In DNA, the CDR3 is TGTGCCAGCAGTTTCCGGGACAGTCTAAACTATGGCTACACCTTC.

This chain uses TRBV14 with TRBJ1-3, with D perhaps TRBD1 (5 bases). This CDR3 region has 15 residues. The V gene's germline CDR1 is SGHDN and CDR2 FVKESK. Trimming removed 1 base at V and 0 bases at J, with 7 bases between. CDR3: CASSQVDSSGNTIYF. The CDR3 DNA follows: TGTGCCAGCAGCCAAGTCGACAGCTCTGGAAACACCATATATTTT.